This T cell receptor beta chain came from a study of Ad26.COV2.S vaccination and SARS-CoV-2 variants. CDR1 is SNHLY and CDR2 is FYNNEI in the germline V gene. V dropped 4 bases and J dropped 7 bases, with 16 bases sitting between them. CDR3 size: 14 residues. About this clone: The antigen is not known.

Using immunoSEQ multiplex PCR, the repertoire was profiled, and TCRdb retains in-frame clones only, with some absent. The data contain around 310,000 clones, 85% to 90% of them seen just once; the ten biggest clones take up 5.5%. Study conclusions and caveats: Participants given vaccine showed non-spike TCR breadth similar to that of placebo recipients.

As for treatment: some 20 received Ad26.COV2.S at low or high dose, single or two shots; about 5 received placebo; per-sample allocation not given. Material that was analyzed had been drawn on day 63 after the first vaccine or placebo injection. This chain joins TRBV2 and TRBJ2-5; D may be TRBD1 or TRBD2 (5 bases each). This TCR was sampled from a person between 18 and 65 years old who received the Ad26.COV2.S COVID-19 vaccine or a placebo. The input for sequencing was peripheral blood, taken in a trial of Ad26.COV2.S vaccine versus placebo. The CDR3 spells CASSAFRDLGTQYF. For the CDR3, the DNA is TGTGCCAGCAGTGCCTTCCGGGACCTCGGGACCCAGTACTTC.